Below, 27 T cell receptor beta chains from the same sample are listed, as sequenced in a study of T cell clusters in autoimmune cytopenias. One tube held mixed TRB-A and TRB-B primer pools for touch-down PCR. Following a re-call of the multiplex PCR reads, TCRdb has one entry per CDR3 protein and lacks DNA. The ten top clones account for under 5%, within a sample of around 11,000 distinct CDR3 sequences. Approximately 36,000 genome equivalents of blood DNA were amplified for TRB. These data were also reused for a study on T cell repertoires in aging, cancer and after chemotherapy.

Sequenced sample: peripheral blood. These receptors originate from a human donor in good health.

This clonotype is medium-sized by frequency. The rearrangement links TRBV27 to TRBJ1-2; checking the TCRdb D call of TRBD1 is not possible without DNA. This CDR3 region has 15 residues. Germline CDR1 reads MNHEY; CDR2 reads SMNVEV (reference sequence). This CDR3 reads CASSRLGAGHYGYTF.

The chain uses TRBV12-3 or TRBV12-4 and TRBJ2-3. The CDR3 sequence is 13 residues long. This CDR3 is CASSLISGDTQYF.

The V and J genes are TRBV5-1 and TRBJ2-2; TCRdb indicates TRBD1, and absent DNA this call remains unverified. CDR3 length: 15 amino acids. The germline gives CDR1 SGHRS, CDR2 YFSETQ. CDR3 loop: CASQGTGYLTGELFF.

The chain couples TRBV6-1 to TRBJ2-2; with no DNA, the TCRdb D assignment of TRBD1 cannot be verified. The CDR3 totals 14 residues. Germline CDR1 MNHNS, CDR2 SASEGT. Here the CDR3 reads CASSEQVALGELFF.

The chain uses TRBV30 and TRBJ1-5. This CDR3 has 17 amino acids. Germline CDR1 is GTSNPN and CDR2 is SVGIG (reference sequence). This chain's CDR3 is CAWSVSGGDYSNQPQHF. Filled out from reference TRBV30 and TRBJ1-5, the complete variable domain reads SQTIHQWPATLVQPVGSPLSLECTVEGTSNPNLYWYRQAAGRGLQLLFYSVGIGQISSEVPQNLSASRPQDRQFILSSKKLLLSDSGFYLCAWSVSGGDYSNQPQHFGDGTRLSIL.

The rearrangement uses TRBV28 and TRBJ1-4. CDR3 length: 14 residues. The germline V gene has CDR1 MDHEN and CDR2 SYDVKM. The CDR3 sequence: CASSFLGTNEKLFF.

In terms of frequency, this clonotype is medium-sized (0.01 to 0.1%). This chain joins TRBV19 and TRBJ2-1. The CDR3 covers 12 residues. The germline gives CDR1 LNHDA, CDR2 SQIVND (reference sequence). Here the CDR3 reads CASSTSGNEQFF.

The chain uses TRBV28 and TRBJ1-1; the TRBD1 assignment by TCRdb is unverifiable without DNA. The CDR3 has 16 residues. Germline assignment: CDR1 MDHEN and CDR2 SYDVKM. CDR3: CASIHRGVKPNTEAFF.

This rearrangement joins TRBV12-5 to TRBJ1-1; TCRdb indicates TRBD1, and absent DNA this call remains unverified. CDR3 length equals 13 residues. CDR1 and CDR2 (germline): LGHNT, FRNRAP. CDR3 region: CASGRGVSTEAFF.

The CDR3 here is CASSLVPRGQVTDTQYF. The chain recombines TRBV5-1 with TRBJ2-3; the TCRdb call, TRBD1, lacks DNA for checking. The CDR3 runs 17 residues. Germline values: CDR1 SGHRS, CDR2 YFSETQ.

The chain recombines TRBV18 with TRBJ1-1. Germline lookup yields CDR1 KGHSH and CDR2 LQKENI. This CDR3 spans 14 amino acids. The CDR3 is CASSPIEMNTEAFF.

This clonotype shows up as medium-sized by frequency. The chain has TRBV12-3 or TRBV12-4 and TRBJ1-2. The CDR3 covers 15 residues. CDR3 loop: CASSTEGPPGAGYTF.

This clonotype is deemed medium-sized by its frequency. The rearrangement joins TRBV7-2 to TRBJ2-3; with no DNA, the TCRdb D assignment of TRBD1 cannot be verified. Germline CDR1 SGHTA, CDR2 FQGNSA. CDR3 length equals 17 residues. CDR3 protein: CASSLVGKQGRTDTQYF.

The V gene is TRBV5-5, the J gene TRBJ2-7; TCRdb's assignment of TRBD2 cannot be checked, as there is no DNA. CDR3 size: 16 residues. Germline V gives CDR1 SGHKS, CDR2 YYEKEE (reference sequence). The CDR3 here is CASSFGLAGGVDEQYF.

This clonotype is classed as medium-sized by frequency. The chain recombines TRBV7-9 with TRBJ2-2; TCRdb designates TRBD2, a call that cannot be tested without DNA. The length of the CDR3 is 15 residues. Germline values: CDR1 SEHNR, CDR2 FQNEAQ (reference sequence). The CDR3 reads CASSFSAVNTGELFF. Full variable domain (rest looked up from reference TRBV7-9 and TRBJ2-2): DTGVSQNPRHKITKRGQNVTFRCDPISEHNRLYWYRQTLGQGPEFLTYFQNEAQLEKSRLLSDRFSAERPKGSFSTLEIQRTEQGDSAMYLCASSFSAVNTGELFFGEGSRLTVL.

V is TRBV28 and J is TRBJ2-3; TCRdb selects TRBD2, and the lack of DNA leaves this call unchecked. Germline V CDR1 and CDR2: MDHEN, SYDVKM. The CDR3 spans 13 residues. The CDR3 spells CASSNFVGTSPYF. Combining the CDR3 with reference TRBV28 and TRBJ2-3 gives the whole variable domain DVKVTQSSRYLVKRTGEKVFLECVQDMDHENMFWYRQDPGLGLRLIYFSYDVKMKEKGDIPEGYSVSREKKERFSLILESASTNQTSMYLCASSNFVGTSPYFGPGTRLTVL.

This clonotype counts as medium-sized by frequency. The chain links TRBV27 to TRBJ1-1; TCRdb outputs TRBD1, but without DNA this stays unchecked. The CDR3 length is 11 residues. Per germline, CDR1 MNHEY and CDR2 SMNVEV (reference sequence). The CDR3 region is CASILGGEAFF.

This CDR3 is CSATDYRKTQYF. The rearrangement uses TRBV20-1 and TRBJ2-5; TCRdb picks TRBD2, but there is no DNA to check that call. The CDR3 runs to 12 residues. CDR1 is DFQATT, CDR2 SNEGSKA, per germline (reference sequence).

This clonotype is called medium-sized based on its frequency. The rearrangement joins TRBV5-5 to TRBJ2-7. Germline V gene lookup returns CDR1 SGHKS and CDR2 YYEKEE (reference sequence). The CDR3 consists of 15 residues. Here the CDR3 reads CASSLFEAVTYEQYF.

V usage is TRBV20-1 and J usage is TRBJ1-2; TCRdb indicates TRBD1, and absent DNA this call remains unverified. The CDR3 is 13 amino acids. Germline CDR1 is DFQATT and CDR2 is SNEGSKA (reference sequence). Here the CDR3 reads CSARTGQGEGYTF.

V and J are TRBV7-9 and TRBJ2-2; the D call from TCRdb, TRBD2, cannot be confirmed without DNA. This CDR3 contains 15 residues. Germline loops: CDR1 SEHNR, CDR2 FQNEAQ (reference sequence). The CDR3 spells CASAPSGGPPGELFF.

This rearrangement joins TRBV20-1 to TRBJ2-2; the D call from TCRdb, TRBD1, cannot be confirmed without DNA. Looked up from germline, CDR1 is DFQATT and CDR2 is SNEGSKA (reference sequence). This CDR3 comprises 15 residues. The CDR3 sequence: CSVRGDRGAGGELFF.

The chain recombines TRBV12-3 or TRBV12-4 with TRBJ2-3. This CDR3 spans 14 amino acids. The CDR3 protein is CASSSYSNTDTQYF.

This chain links TRBV3-2 with TRBJ1-5. TRBV3-2 is a pseudogene. The CDR3 sequence is 13 residues long. The CDR3 sequence: CASSQHLNQPQHF.

This chain joins TRBV29-1 and TRBJ2-4; with no DNA, the TCRdb D assignment of TRBD1 cannot be verified. Germline V gives CDR1 SQVTM, CDR2 ANQGSEA. CDR3 length: 15 amino acids. Here the CDR3 reads CSVAFRQGWQNIQYF.

CDR3 sequence: CASSLPQETQYF. The chain recombines TRBV5-1 with TRBJ2-5. The CDR3 is 12 amino acids. Germline V gene lookup returns CDR1 SGHRS and CDR2 YFSETQ.

This clonotype shows up as medium-sized by frequency. This rearrangement joins TRBV19 to TRBJ2-2; TCRdb designates TRBD1, a call that cannot be tested without DNA. CDR3 length: 14 amino acids. Germline values: CDR1 LNHDA, CDR2 SQIVND (reference sequence). This CDR3 reads CASRDRGFTGELFF. The complete variable domain, with remaining parts taken from reference TRBV19 and TRBJ2-2, reads DGGITQSPKYLFRKEGQNVTLSCEQNLNHDAMYWYRQDPGQGLRLIYYSQIVNDFQKGDIAEGYSVSREKKESFPLTVTSAQKNPTAFYLCASRDRGFTGELFFGEGSRLTVL.